The 8 T cell receptor beta chains reported below all come from one sample, sequenced in a study of blood T cell repertoires in COVID-19. The table came from immunoSEQ multiplex PCR; TCRdb's copy has only in-frame clones and leaves some out. The profile shows around 100,000 clones, 80% to 90% of them singletons. The sample was peripheral blood. The source of these receptors is an elderly man with acute or convalescent COVID-19.

V is TRBV27 and J is TRBJ1-1; no clear D. The V and J ends lost 1 base and 1 base respectively, with 4 bases between them. The CDR3 spans 13 residues. Germline V gives CDR1 MNHEY, CDR2 SMNVEV (reference sequence). The CDR3 sequence: CASSLFRNTEAFF. The DNA of the CDR3 is TGTGCCAGCAGTTTATTCAGGAACACTGAAGCTTTCTTT.

The rearrangement joins TRBV6-9 to TRBJ1-2, with D hard to call. There are 11 residues in the CDR3. Germline V gene data show CDR1 as MNHGY and CDR2 as SVAAGI. Trimming stripped 11 bases from V and 1 base from J, with 8 bases between. In DNA, the CDR3 is TGTGCCGCGGAGAGTAACTATGGCTACACCTTC. It translates to CAAESNYGYTF.

The J gene is TRBJ1-2, the V gene TRBV12-3 or TRBV12-4; D unclear. The CDR3 length is 13 residues. Trimming cost V 3 bases and J 3 bases, with 8 bases left between them. CDR3: CASSLNRDYGYTF. In DNA form, the CDR3 reads TGTGCCAGCAGTTTGAACCGGGACTATGGCTACACCTTC.

The chain joins TRBV2 to TRBJ1-6; tentative D call: TRBD1 (6 bases). V lost 4 bases and J 7 bases, leaving 17 bases between the germline ends. This CDR3 has 16 amino acids. Germline lookup yields CDR1 SNHLY and CDR2 FYNNEI. The DNA of the CDR3 is TGTGCCAGCAGTGCCTCCAGGGGAATTAAGAATTCACCCCTCCACTTT. Its protein is CASSASRGIKNSPLHF.

The chain uses TRBV2 and TRBJ1-3; TRBD1 matches at 8 bases. CDR1 and CDR2 (germline): SNHLY, FYNNEI. This CDR3 is 16 amino acids long. J was trimmed by 4 bases and V by 2 bases; bases with no gene match: 7. Here the CDR3 reads CASSERQGALGNTIYF. In DNA, the CDR3 is TGTGCCAGCAGTGAAAGGCAGGGGGCGTTAGGAAACACCATATATTTT.

The chain has TRBV30 and TRBJ1-4, with a tentative D call TRBD1 (5 bases). The germline V gene encodes CDR1 GTSNPN and CDR2 SVGIG (reference sequence). CDR3 size: 12 residues. V lost 3 bases, J lost 8 bases, and 10 bases lay in between. The CDR3 sequence: CAWSPRQEKLFF. The CDR3 DNA follows: TGTGCCTGGAGCCCTAGACAGGAAAAACTGTTTTTT.

The chain joins TRBV5-1 to TRBJ2-3; 8 nucleotides line up with TRBD2. Trimming at V came to 1 base and at J to 3 bases, leaving 7 bases not matched to a gene. CDR1 is SGHRS, CDR2 YFSETQ, per germline. This CDR3 contains 16 residues. As DNA, the CDR3 is TGCGCCAGCAGCTTGTTTAGCGGGGAAATAACAGATACGCAGTATTTT. Translated, it gives CASSLFSGEITDTQYF. Using reference TRBV5-1 and TRBJ2-3 for the parts outside the CDR3, the full variable domain is KAGVTQTPRYLIKTRGQQVTLSCSPISGHRSVSWYQQTPGQGLQFLFEYFSETQRNKGNFPGRFSGRQFSNSRSEMNVSTLELGDSALYLCASSLFSGEITDTQYFGPGTRLTVL.

The chain has TRBV18 and TRBJ2-7; 8 nucleotides line up with TRBD1. V dropped 6 bases and J dropped 3; count of bases not matched to a gene: 7. The CDR3 length is 14 residues. The germline gives CDR1 KGHSH, CDR2 LQKENI. The CDR3 DNA is TGTGCCAGCTCCTATTCGACAGGGGACTACGAGCAGTACTTC. This sequence encodes CASSYSTGDYEQYF.